Following are 27 T cell receptor beta chains from one sample sequenced in a study of beta chain features in type 1 diabetes. All of the isolated RNA was reverse transcribed, so expressed TCRB transcripts were sequenced. The protocol was immunoSEQ multiplex PCR, while the TCRdb copy is restricted to in-frame clones and leaves out a portion. The table records around 340,000 clones, around 20% of them present only once. The sequenced sample was naive CD4+ T cells from blood. All receptors come from a woman younger than 30 in good health.

This clone appeared a few times. The chain has TRBV7-9 and TRBJ1-1, with TRBD1 as a possible D gene (6 bases). CDR1 SEHNR and CDR2 FQNEAQ come from the germline V gene (reference sequence). The CDR3 totals 13 residues. Trimming left V 5 bases short and J 4 bases short, with 11 bases between. CDR3 nucleotide sequence: TGTGCCAGCAGCACTACAGGGCCCACTGAAGCTTTCTTT. Translated, it gives CASSTTGPTEAFF.

This clone was observed a handful of times. The chain joins TRBV7-9 to TRBJ2-7; maybe TRBD1 (6 bases). Trimming pared 4 bases from V and 7 bases from J, leaving 11 bases between. The CDR3 extends over 12 amino acids. The germline V gene encodes CDR1 SEHNR and CDR2 FQNEAQ (reference sequence). CDR3 residues: CASSWQGLEQYF. The DNA for the CDR3 is TGTGCCAGCAGCTGGCAGGGGTTGGAGCAGTACTTC.

This clone was recorded a few times. V gene TRBV5-4 combines with J gene TRBJ1-2; no reliable D call. The CDR3 spans 13 residues. The V end lost 5 bases, the J end lost 3 bases, and 11 bases lay between the germline ends. Germline CDR1 reads SGHNT; CDR2 reads YYREEE (reference sequence). CDR3 coding DNA: TGTGCCAGCAGGCTCCGGGGTGACTATGGCTACACCTTC. Translated, it gives CASRLRGDYGYTF. Supplemented by reference TRBV5-4 and TRBJ1-2, the full variable domain reads ETGVTQSPTHLIKTRGQQVTLRCSSQSGHNTVSWYQQALGQGPQFIFQYYREEENGRGNFPPRFSGLQFPNYSSELNVNALELDDSALYLCASRLRGDYGYTFGSGTRLTVV.

The chain links TRBV6-1 to TRBJ1-1; no clear D gene. CDR3 length: 14 amino acids. The V gene lost 7 bases and the J gene lost 2 bases, with 14 bases spanning the gap. The germline V gene has CDR1 MNHNS and CDR2 SASEGT. CDR3 coding DNA: TGTGCCAGCAAGGGAGGGATAAGTAACACTGAAGCTTTCTTT. Residues: CASKGGISNTEAFF.

This clone was picked up a small number of times. This chain uses TRBV4-2 with TRBJ2-2; no firm D call. V lost 1 base and J lost 0, with 6 bases in between. Germline assignment: CDR1 LGHNA and CDR2 YNFKEQ. This CDR3 comprises 15 residues. The CDR3, as DNA: TGTGCCAGCAGCCAAGTAGTAGCGAACACCGGGGAGCTGTTTTTT. Its protein product is CASSQVVANTGELFF.

In its sample, this clone was seen a few times. At one boundary the junction diverges from the germline segment, which might be a read error. CDR3 residues: CASSFSVFPGQVNTGELFF. CDR3 sequence (DNA): TGTGCTAGCAGCTTCAGTGTCTTCCCGGGACAGGTGAACACCGGGGAGCTGTTTTTT. This sequence joins TRBV7-7 and TRBJ2-2; 8 nucleotides line up with TRBD1. The CDR3 sequence is 19 residues long. Germline V gene lookup returns CDR1 SSHAT and CDR2 FNYEAQ (reference sequence).

This sequence joins TRBV11-2 and TRBJ2-2, with 9 bases fitting TRBD2. This CDR3 has 17 residues. The junction had 5 bases not matched to a gene; V was cut back by 3 bases and J by 0 bases. Germline CDR1 is SGHAT and CDR2 is FQNNGV. DNA of the CDR3: TGTGCCAGCAGCTTCGCTAGCGGGACCGCGAACACCGGGGAGCTGTTTTTT. Translating gives CASSFASGTANTGELFF.

Only a few counts were recorded for this clone. The rearrangement links TRBV30 to TRBJ1-2; tentatively, D is TRBD1 (5 bases). V lost 0 bases and J lost 4, with 12 bases in between. CDR1 GTSNPN and CDR2 SVGIG come from the germline V gene (reference sequence). The CDR3 is made up of 14 amino acids. The CDR3 sequence is CAWSVDRGTYGYTF. CDR3 in DNA: TGTGCCTGGAGTGTAGATCGGGGGACCTATGGCTACACCTTC.

The V call is TRBV5-1, the J call TRBJ2-5; 8 positions agree with TRBD2. The CDR3 loop spans 13 amino acids. With 5 bases clipped from V and 5 bases from J, the junction kept 5 bases outside the gene matches. Per the germline V gene, CDR1 is SGHRS and CDR2 is YFSETQ. The CDR3 bases are TGCGCCAGCAGGCGGGGGGCAGAGGAGACCCAGTACTTC. Amino acid sequence: CASRRGAEETQYF.

The chain combines TRBV30 with TRBJ1-1; TRBD1 matches at 7 bases. In germline, CDR1 is GTSNPN, CDR2 SVGIG (reference sequence). This CDR3 spans 14 amino acids. V was pared by 5 bases and J by 7 bases, with 13 bases of the junction left unmatched. CDR3 in amino acids: CAWGSGTAGLEAFF. The CDR3 region has the DNA TGTGCCTGGGGTTCTGGGACAGCAGGGCTTGAAGCTTTCTTT.

This clone was counted a few times. At one end the junction does not follow the germline gene, possibly because of a read error. The gene calls are TRBV7-7 and TRBJ2-5, with 7 bases that match TRBD2. The CDR3 spans 15 residues. Germline V gene sequence: CDR1 SSHAT, CDR2 FNYEAQ (reference sequence). The CDR3 here is CASSFGGTKEETQYF. The CDR3 region has the DNA TGTGCTAGCAGCTTCGGCGGGACTAAGGAAGAGACCCAGTACTTC.

The chain links TRBV2 to TRBJ2-1, with 9 bases aligning to TRBD1. V was pared by 1 base and J by 14 bases, with 6 bases of the junction left unmatched. This CDR3 has 13 residues. CDR1 SNHLY and CDR2 FYNNEI come from the germline V gene. The CDR3 reads CASSEVSGTGKFF. The DNA of the CDR3 is TGTGCCAGCAGTGAAGTCTCCGGGACAGGGAAGTTCTTC.

This chain joins TRBV2 and TRBJ1-2; possibly TRBD1 for D (5 bases). Germline V gene sequence: CDR1 SNHLY, CDR2 FYNNEI. The CDR3 is 12 residues long. The V end was cut by 4 bases, the J end by 8 bases, with 11 bases between. CDR3 sequence: CASSVYAGGYTF. The CDR3 nucleotides are TGTGCCAGCAGTGTTTACGCAGGGGGCTACACCTTC.

This clone showed up just a few times. The gene calls are TRBV30 and TRBJ1-2; D unclear. CDR3 length: 12 residues. V was shortened by 8 bases and J by 0 bases, with 10 bases between the two germline ends. Germline V gene lookup returns CDR1 GTSNPN and CDR2 SVGIG (reference sequence). Here the CDR3 reads CATSGPNYGYTF. In DNA form, the CDR3 reads TGTGCCACTAGTGGCCCTAACTATGGCTACACCTTC.

This clone was observed a handful of times. The chain has TRBV7-9 and TRBJ2-1; 11 positions match TRBD2. The V gene's germline CDR1 is SEHNR and CDR2 FQNEAQ (reference sequence). The ends lost 8 bases at V and 9 bases at J; junction bases unmatched: 9. The CDR3 extends over 14 amino acids. The CDR3 is CASEIRGLAGEQFF. The CDR3 region has the DNA TGTGCCAGCGAGATCCGAGGACTAGCGGGTGAGCAGTTCTTC.

V usage is TRBV7-2 and J usage is TRBJ2-6; D not certain. The CDR3 is 16 amino acids. Trimming pared 2 bases from V and 0 bases from J, leaving 8 bases between. Germline loops: CDR1 SGHTA, CDR2 FQGNSA. The chain's CDR3 is CASSLKTRSGANVLTF. CDR3 DNA: TGTGCCAGCAGCTTAAAGACACGCTCTGGGGCCAACGTCCTGACTTTC.

In this sample, this clone turned up a few times. The chain couples TRBV15 to TRBJ1-1; tentative D call: TRBD1 (5 bases). Per the germline V gene, CDR1 is LNHNV and CDR2 is YYDKDF (reference sequence). V shed 3 bases and J shed 4 bases, with 9 bases lying between them. There are 13 residues in the CDR3. CDR3: CATSSRVGTEAFF. The DNA for the CDR3 is TGTGCCACCAGCAGCAGGGTGGGCACTGAAGCTTTCTTT.

This clone was seen a handful of times. The V gene is TRBV29-1, the J gene TRBJ2-3, with a possible D match to TRBD1 (6 bases). V lost 4 bases, J lost 2 bases, and 19 bases lay in between. Per the germline V gene, CDR1 is SQVTM and CDR2 is ANQGSEA. The CDR3 loop spans 16 amino acids. The CDR3 here is CSVVSPGQTYTDTQYF. The CDR3 DNA follows: TGCAGCGTTGTTTCCCCGGGACAAACATACACAGATACGCAGTATTTT.

The table lists this clone with a few counts. This chain connects TRBV25-1 to TRBJ1-1; possibly TRBD1 for D (6 bases). Per germline, CDR1 MGHDK and CDR2 SYGVNS. This CDR3 contains 14 residues. V was clipped by 7 bases and J by 2 bases, with 14 bases between them. The CDR3 sequence is CASMDSRGNTEAFF. The CDR3 bases are TGTGCCAGCATGGACAGTCGGGGAAACACTGAAGCTTTCTTT. Together with reference TRBV25-1 and TRBJ1-1, the CDR3 gives the full variable domain: EADIYQTPRYLVIGTGKKITLECSQTMGHDKMYWYQQDPGMELHLIHYSYGVNSTEKGDLSSESTVSRIRTEHFPLTLESARPSHTSQYLCASMDSRGNTEAFFGQGTRLTVV.

This clone was observed a few times. The rearrangement links TRBV12-5 to TRBJ2-1, with D perhaps TRBD2 (6 bases). Trimming cost V 6 bases and J 0 bases, with 24 bases left between them. Germline loops: CDR1 LGHNT, CDR2 FRNRAP. The CDR3 runs 19 residues. The DNA of the CDR3 is TGTGCTAGTGGCCACCCTCCTGATAGCGGTAAGAGCTCCTACAATGAGCAGTTCTTC. This codes for CASGHPPDSGKSSYNEQFF.

This sequence joins TRBV11-2 and TRBJ2-1; 10 bases fit TRBD2. The CDR3 consists of 13 residues. Per germline, CDR1 SGHAT and CDR2 FQNNGV. The V gene end was trimmed by 4 bases and the J gene end by 13 bases; junction bases not matched to a gene: 7. DNA for the CDR3: TGTGCCAGCAGCTATCCCAGCGGGAGGGCCCAGTTCTTC. This sequence encodes CASSYPSGRAQFF.

This clone was seen more than once but under ten times. The chain uses TRBV19 and TRBJ1-1; D is unclear. Germline assignment: CDR1 LNHDA and CDR2 SQIVND (reference sequence). This CDR3 is built from 13 residues. Trimming removed 2 bases at V and 1 base at J, with 5 bases between. DNA for the CDR3: TGTGCCAGTAGTATAAAGCGGAACACTGAAGCTTTCTTT. The encoded protein is CASSIKRNTEAFF.

This clone was detected only a few times. The chain couples TRBV21-1 to TRBJ2-7; the table's TRBD1 call for D was not verified on the DNA. TRBV21-1 is termed a pseudogene. There are 13 residues in the CDR3. This chain's CDR3 is CASSPPCSYEQYF. The CDR3 DNA reads TGTGCCAGCAGCCCCCCGTGCAGCTACGAGCAGTACTTC.

CDR3: CASSQEEAVNNQPQHF. The CDR3 nucleotides read TGCGCCAGCAGCCAAGAGGAGGCGGTCAACAATCAGCCCCAGCATTTT. V gene TRBV4-1 combines with J gene TRBJ1-5, with no clear D. This CDR3 comprises 16 residues. The V end lost 0 bases, the J end lost 3 bases, and 12 bases lay between the germline ends. Per the germline V gene, CDR1 is MGHRA and CDR2 is YSYEKL.

The chain couples TRBV7-9 to TRBJ2-7; TRBD1 is a possible D gene (6 bases). Trimming removed 1 base at V and 2 bases at J, with 15 bases between. This CDR3 spans 16 amino acids. The germline CDR1 and CDR2 sequences are SEHNR and FQNEAQ (reference sequence). CDR3 nucleotides: TGTGCCAGCAGCTTAGAGACAGGTCGGACCCCCTACGAGCAGTACTTC. Translation gives CASSLETGRTPYEQYF.

This clone has a handful of counts. The chain couples TRBV15 to TRBJ2-6; D perhaps matches TRBD1 (6 bases). V lost 0 bases and J 0 bases, leaving 12 bases between the germline ends. Germline-derived CDR1 and CDR2 are LNHNV and YYDKDF (reference sequence). The CDR3 is 18 amino acids. DNA for the CDR3: TGTGCCACCAGCAGAGATGGACAGTACCTCTCTGGGGCCAACGTCCTGACTTTC. It specifies CATSRDGQYLSGANVLTF.

In nucleotides, the CDR3 is TGTGCCAGCAGCTTAGGGACTAGCGGGTTTGGGACCCAGTACTTC. Protein sequence: CASSLGTSGFGTQYF. The rearrangement links TRBV7-9 to TRBJ2-5, with TRBD2 matching over 11 bases. The ends lost 1 base at V and 7 bases at J; junction bases unmatched: 5. The CDR3 extends over 15 amino acids. CDR1 is SEHNR and CDR2 is FQNEAQ in the germline V gene (reference sequence).